The TCR beta chain under discussion was sequenced for a study of T cells in Graves' hyperthyroidism and ophthalmopathy. TCR beta CDR3 regions were amplified from RNA. The HTBI primer set drove a first-round RT-PCR of the TCR CDR3. TCRdb processed the multiplex PCR reads anew with MiXCR; each CDR3 protein has one entry. The table lists hundreds of thousands of distinct CDR3 sequences, about 15% of them singletons. The CDR3 totals 13 residues. The V segment lost 8 bases and the J segment 3 bases; nucleotides outside the gene matches: 6. The V gene's germline CDR1 is SQVTM and CDR2 ANQGSEA. The sample consisted of blood. This rearrangement joins TRBV29-1 to TRBJ2-7; 11 positions match TRBD2. This receptor was taken from a woman aged 25 to 39 with Graves' hyperthyroidism. This CDR3 reads CSFLTSGGYEQYF. Here the CDR3 DNA reads TGCAGCTTCTTAACTAGCGGGGGCTACGAGCAGTACTTC.